The sequence of this T cell receptor beta chain was determined in a study of cytomegalovirus exposure and HLA in healthy donors. Both 60 Vbeta primers and 13 Jbeta primers went into the PCR. Clones were sequenced by immunoSEQ multiplex PCR, and TCRdb holds only the in-frame ones, with some missing. Of some 100,000 clones in the sample, around four fifths were seen once. Per the germline V gene, CDR1 is KGHSH and CDR2 is LQKENI. The CDR3 consists of 14 residues. V lost 0 bases and J lost 6, with 9 bases in between. Sequenced input: PBMCs. The V gene is TRBV18, the J gene TRBJ2-4, with D perhaps TRBD2 (5 bases). This clonotype was obtained from a man in his forties or fifties in good health and CMV-seronegative. This chain's CDR3 is CASSPPLAGNIQYF. The CDR3 DNA follows: TGTGCCAGCTCACCACCCCTAGCCGGAAACATTCAGTACTTC.